The clone carrying this TCR beta chain was observed once. Sequencing used immunoSEQ multiplex PCR; TCRdb keeps in-frame clones, though not all of them. The top ten clones hold approximately 10% of a sample with about 130,000 clones, roughly 90% of them seen once. The sample is drawn from a study of PD-1 blockade in mismatch repair-deficient tumors. Study at large: Enrolled about 2012-2016, patients had progressing, pretreated mismatch repair-deficient cancers of about a dozen types.

Three pembrolizumab responders had their TCRs sequenced. V gave up 5 bases and J gave up 6 bases, with 24 bases separating them. Germline V gene sequence: CDR1 MNHEY, CDR2 SMNVEV (reference sequence). The CDR3 runs 17 residues. The TCR originated in an adult with mismatch repair-deficient cancer. The J gene is TRBJ2-3, the V gene TRBV27; either TRBD1 or TRBD2 may fit D (5 bases each). The sample in question was peripheral blood, obtained roughly 67 weeks after starting pembrolizumab. CDR3: CASSPTPGPRLKDTQYF. DNA for the CDR3: TGTGCCAGCAGTCCGACCCCGGGACCACGACTTAAGGATACGCAGTATTTT.